This record concerns one T cell receptor (beta chain) sequence. The target antigen is unknown. Between the trimmed V and J ends, which lost 6 bases and 1 base, there was a span of 9 bases. This CDR3 contains 13 residues. This specimen belongs to a study of T cell responses to AZD1222 COVID-19 vaccine. Study-level results: Receipt of two AZD1222 doses was followed by a rise in Spike-specific TCR breadth and depth. White British people made up most donors, females outnumbered males, and clonal diversity was possibly underestimated.

Measured with immunoSEQ multiplex PCR; TCRdb has only the in-frame clones, and not every one. The sample lists about 180,000 clones; approximately 94% were seen once. Sequencing used peripheral blood, obtained 28 days after the second AZD1222 dose. This receptor was taken from an adult who received the AZD1222 COVID-19 vaccine. This chain joins TRBV12-3 or TRBV12-4 and TRBJ1-1; no reliable D call. Here the CDR3 DNA reads TGTGCCAGCAGCCCGACCGCGAACACTGAAGCTTTCTTT. Residues: CASSPTANTEAFF.